This T cell receptor (beta chain) was identified during a study of control samples from healthy donors and cancer patients. Method: immunoSEQ multiplex PCR; TCRdb's copy keeps in-frame clones and lacks some. This table has 100,000 to 150,000 clones, 85% to 95% appearing once. This clone is a singleton in its sample. V was pared by 3 bases and J by 7 bases, with 24 bases between. The CDR3 is 17 residues long. Germline values: CDR1 LNHDA, CDR2 SQIVND (reference sequence). This chain joins TRBV19 and TRBJ1-2, with TRBD1 as a possible D gene (5 bases). The sample was blood. The receptor was derived from a man aged 18 to 29 in good health. The CDR3 here is CASSILSRQGSLGGYTF. CDR3 DNA sequence: TGTGCCAGTAGTATTCTTTCTCGGCAGGGTAGCCTTGGTGGCTACACCTTC.